The T cell receptor (beta chain) under discussion was sequenced for a study of radiotherapy plus CTLA-4 blockade in lung cancer. The study's findings and limits: Among reported predictors of response, early blood T cell clone dynamics with interferon-beta performed best. There was expansion of tumor-derived TCR clones in blood after radiotherapy plus ipilimumab.

The table came from immunoSEQ multiplex PCR; TCRdb's copy has only in-frame clones and leaves some out. The sample includes approximately 85,000 clones, roughly 86% of them seen just once. CDR3 length: 15 residues. The V and J ends lost 0 bases and 7 bases, in that order; junction bases with no gene match: 6. Germline V CDR1 and CDR2: LNHNV, YYDKDF (reference sequence). It was focal radiation plus CTLA-4 blockade with ipilimumab that patients with chemo-refractory metastatic non-small-cell lung cancer received. Turning to this clone: What it binds is not known.

The sequencing used peripheral blood, collected from a patient treated with radiotherapy plus ipilimumab. The TCR sequence derives from a human donor with non-small cell lung cancer who had a partial response to radiotherapy plus ipilimumab. The gene calls are TRBV15 and TRBJ2-1, with 7 nucleotides matching TRBD1. The CDR3, as DNA: TGTGCCACCAGCAGAGATGAGGCAGGGGGTAATGAGCAGTTCTTC. This translates into CATSRDEAGGNEQFF.